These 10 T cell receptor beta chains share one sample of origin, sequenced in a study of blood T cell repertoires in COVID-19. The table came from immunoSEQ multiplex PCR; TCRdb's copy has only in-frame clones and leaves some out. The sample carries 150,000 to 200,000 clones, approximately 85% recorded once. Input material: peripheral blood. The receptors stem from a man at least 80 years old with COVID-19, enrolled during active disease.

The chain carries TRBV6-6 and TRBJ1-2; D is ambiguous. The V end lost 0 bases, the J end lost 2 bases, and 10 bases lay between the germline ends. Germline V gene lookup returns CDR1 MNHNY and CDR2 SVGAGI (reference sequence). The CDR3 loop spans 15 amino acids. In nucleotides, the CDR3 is TGTGCCAGCAGTTACTCGGCTGGGCGAAACTATGGCTACACCTTC. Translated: CASSYSAGRNYGYTF.

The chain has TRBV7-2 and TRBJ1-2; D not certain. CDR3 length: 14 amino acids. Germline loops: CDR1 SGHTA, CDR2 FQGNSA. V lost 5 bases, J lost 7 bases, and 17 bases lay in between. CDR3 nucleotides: TGTGCCAGCAGCCCCGAGGCCTACCTCCGTGGCTACACCTTC. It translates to CASSPEAYLRGYTF.

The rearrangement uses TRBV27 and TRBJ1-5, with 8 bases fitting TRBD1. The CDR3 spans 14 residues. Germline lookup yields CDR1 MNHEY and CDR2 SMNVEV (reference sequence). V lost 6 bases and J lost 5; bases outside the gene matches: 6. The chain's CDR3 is CASRRTGKYQPQHF. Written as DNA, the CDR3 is TGTGCCAGCAGACGGACAGGGAAATATCAGCCCCAGCATTTT.

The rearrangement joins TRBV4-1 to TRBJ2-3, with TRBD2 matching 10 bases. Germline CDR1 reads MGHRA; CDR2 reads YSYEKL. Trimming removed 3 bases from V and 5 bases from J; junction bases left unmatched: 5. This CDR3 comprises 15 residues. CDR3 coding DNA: TGCGCCAGCAGCCACTTAGCGGGGGGTGGAGATACGCAGTATTTT. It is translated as CASSHLAGGGDTQYF.

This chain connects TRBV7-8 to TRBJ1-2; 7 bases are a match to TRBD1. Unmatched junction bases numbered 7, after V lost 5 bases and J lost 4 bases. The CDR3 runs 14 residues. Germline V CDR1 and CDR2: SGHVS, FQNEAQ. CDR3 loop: CASSVDRVSYGYTF. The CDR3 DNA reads TGTGCCAGCAGCGTAGACAGGGTGTCCTATGGCTACACCTTC. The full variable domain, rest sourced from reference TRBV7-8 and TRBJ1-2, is GAGVSQSPRYKVAKRGQDVALRCDPISGHVSLFWYQQALGQGPEFLTYFQNEAQLDKSGLPSDRFFAERPEGSVSTLKIQRTQQEDSAVYLCASSVDRVSYGYTFGSGTRLTVV.

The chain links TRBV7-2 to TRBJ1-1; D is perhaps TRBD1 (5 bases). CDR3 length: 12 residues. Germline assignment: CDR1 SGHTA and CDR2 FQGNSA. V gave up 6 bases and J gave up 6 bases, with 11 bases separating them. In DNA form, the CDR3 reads TGTGCCAGCAGTCCGCCACAGGCTGAAGCTTTCTTT. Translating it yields CASSPPQAEAFF.

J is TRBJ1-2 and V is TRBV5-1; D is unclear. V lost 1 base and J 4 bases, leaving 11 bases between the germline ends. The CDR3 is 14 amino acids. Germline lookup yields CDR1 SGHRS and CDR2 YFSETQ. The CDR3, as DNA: TGCGCCAGCAGCTTGAGTGGAGCTGGCTATGGCTACACCTTC. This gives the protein CASSLSGAGYGYTF.

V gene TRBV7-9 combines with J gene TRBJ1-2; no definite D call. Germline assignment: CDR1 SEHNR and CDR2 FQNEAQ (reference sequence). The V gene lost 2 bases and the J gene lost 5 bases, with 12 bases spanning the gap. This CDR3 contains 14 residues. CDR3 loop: CASSLMAGLYGYTF. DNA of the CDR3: TGTGCCAGCAGCTTAATGGCAGGATTATATGGCTACACCTTC.

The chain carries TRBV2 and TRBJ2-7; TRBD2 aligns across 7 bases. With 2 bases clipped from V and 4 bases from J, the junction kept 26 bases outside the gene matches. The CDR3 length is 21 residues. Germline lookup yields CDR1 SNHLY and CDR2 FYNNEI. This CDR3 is CASSELGVLAGTRRKRYEQYF. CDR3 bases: TGTGCCAGCAGTGAATTGGGCGTATTAGCGGGCACCCGAAGGAAGAGATACGAGCAGTACTTC. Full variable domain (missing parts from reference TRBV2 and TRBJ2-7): EPEVTQTPSHQVTQMGQEVILRCVPISNHLYFYWYRQILGQKVEFLVSFYNNEISEKSEIFDDQFSVERPDGSNFTLKIRSTKLEDSAMYFCASSELGVLAGTRRKRYEQYFGPGTRLTVT.

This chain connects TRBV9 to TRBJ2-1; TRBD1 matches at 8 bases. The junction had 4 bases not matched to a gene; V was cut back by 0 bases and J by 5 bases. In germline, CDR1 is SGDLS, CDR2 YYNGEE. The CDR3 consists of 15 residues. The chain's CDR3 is CASSVGGTGHNEQFF. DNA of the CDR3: TGTGCCAGCAGCGTAGGTGGGACAGGACACAATGAGCAGTTCTTC.